Sequencing of this T cell receptor beta chain was carried out in a study of glioma-infiltrating T cells. Study-level results: CDR3 overlap between tissue and blood was very small. Tissue-blood divergence was below expectation in non-neoplastic patients, above in gliomas.

The ends were cut back, 6 bases at V and 1 base at J, with 3 bases in the middle. Germline V gives CDR1 MNHEY, CDR2 SMNVEV (reference sequence). This CDR3 has 11 residues. Amplification of TCR alpha and beta CDR3 regions from RNA used iRepertoire nested multiplex PCR. Input was roughly 100-450 ng of tissue mRNA or PBMC total RNA. Each CDR3 protein is one row after TCRdb ran MiXCR on the multiplex PCR reads. The sample lists more than 95,000 distinct CDR3 sequences, 29% occurring once. This clonotype has at least ten counts. Its antigen is still unknown. Sequencing used glioma tissue, nonneoplastic brain tissue, or PBMCs (not recorded which). This receptor was identified in a human donor with low-grade glioma or glioblastoma, undergoing nonglioma brain surgery, or in good health (not recorded which). J is TRBJ1-1 and V is TRBV27; D not certain. In nucleotides, the CDR3 is TGTGCCAGCAGGGAGAACACTGAAGCTTTCTTT. Its translation is CASRENTEAFF.